This T cell receptor (beta chain) stems from a study of control samples from healthy donors and cancer patients (TCRdb year 2020). The protocol used for the library was the immunoSEQ multiplex PCR assay. TCRdb's version of the immuneACCESS table is confined to in-frame rearrangements and falls short of the full clone set. An unresolved V gene accounts for under half of the shortfall where checked; the remainder is of unknown origin. In all, the sample holds about 220,000 clones, and roughly 94% of those were seen once. The top ten clones comprise about 1.6% of the sample. V is shortened by 8 bases, J by 5 bases, and the region joining them spans 9 bases. Spanning cysteine to phenylalanine, the CDR3 consists of 11 amino acids. Just the 33-base CDR3 DNA is kept, in frame starting at base 1. In this sample, this clone turned up a few times. The clone's antigen remains unknown. Base qualities were left out, and no much larger clone turns up one base away.

Recombination linked TRBV12-3 or TRBV12-4 to TRBJ1-1; the D segment cannot be called with confidence. The source material was blood. This receptor was obtained from a middle-aged man in good health. The CDR3 region: CASEKSTEAFF. Here is the DNA: TGTGCCAGCGAAAAATCGACTGAAGCTTTCTTT.